This T cell receptor beta chain was sequenced for a study of OX40 agonist ivuxolimab in advanced cancers. As for the study in general: Partial responses were achieved by three patients: one hepatocellular carcinoma, two cutaneous melanoma.

Blood sampling took place at baseline, cycle 4 day 1, and cycle 7 day 1. V dropped 7 bases and J dropped 0 bases, with 10 bases sitting between them. This CDR3 region has 14 residues. Germline V gene lookup returns CDR1 SGDLS and CDR2 YYNGEE. Method: immunoSEQ multiplex PCR; TCRdb's copy keeps in-frame clones and lacks some. Of fewer than 65,000 clones in the sample, 65% to 90% were seen once. This TCR was recovered from an adult with an advanced solid tumor such as melanoma, head and neck, liver or kidney cancer. The chain uses TRBV9 and TRBJ2-2; D assignment may be TRBD1 or TRBD2 (5 bases each). The starting material was CD4+ or CD8+ T cells sorted from blood, obtained in a trial of the OX40 agonist ivuxolimab. This chain's CDR3 is CASEGRANTGELFF. CDR3 DNA sequence: TGTGCCAGCGAGGGGAGAGCGAACACCGGGGAGCTGTTTTTT.